Listed here is a single T cell receptor (beta chain). Antigen unknown. The source of the sample is a study of immune heterogeneity within non-small cell lung tumors. Notes on the study in general: Local T-cell clonality correlated moderately but significantly with local tumor mutational burden (R 0.3 to 0.35). Identical dominant CDR3 beta clonotypes spanned tumor sites within a patient, beside site-unique high-frequency clones. Individual patients had largely distinct high-frequency T-cell receptor beta clonotypes.

Trimming took off 7 bases at V and 1 base at J, with 10 bases between the two ends. CDR1 and CDR2 from the germline V gene are LNHDA and SQIVND (reference sequence). The CDR3 has 14 amino acids. Bulk tumor genomic DNA served as template, at roughly 600 ng per sample. From each primary tumor, several far-apart biopsies were obtained during surgery. Untreated, newly diagnosed non-small cell lung cancer patients underwent curative surgery. Every donor was a newly diagnosed non-small cell lung cancer patient having surgery with curative intent. Amplifying TCR beta CDR3 involved multiplex PCR carried out with 32 V and 13 J primers. One entry per CDR3 protein results from TCRdb running MiXCR on the multiplex PCR reads. The data contain fewer than 11,000 distinct CDR3 sequences, around a quarter of them singletons.

The sequence came from a woman aged 45-60 years with non-small cell lung cancer. The sequenced sample was lung tumor tissue. This rearrangement joins TRBV19 to TRBJ2-2; D is ambiguous. The CDR3 bases are TGTGCCAGTACCGAAAGGCAGAACACCGGGGAGCTGTTTTTT. It encodes CASTERQNTGELFF.